The 2 T cell receptor beta chains below come from one sample, sequenced in a study of blood T cell repertoires in COVID-19 (dated by TCRdb to 2018 to 2020). The library was obtained by the immunoSEQ multiplex PCR assay. The table was pulled from immuneACCESS by TCRdb, which kept in-frame rearrangements only. Such tables lose some clones; where checked, under half of the loss comes from unresolved V genes, and the rest has no known cause. The sample yields 20,000 to 30,000 clones; about four fifths were counted once. Clones ranked in the top ten supply under 35% of the sample. The sample consisted of peripheral blood. The receptors derive from a human donor in a cohort sampled during active COVID-19.

Details on this clone: A read error may account for a junction end that differs from germline. The gene calls are TRBV18 and TRBJ2-6; TRBD1 might be the D (5 bases). The CDR3 sequence is 17 residues long. CDR1 and CDR2 (germline): KGHSH, LQKENI. The CDR3 DNA sequence: TGTGCCAGCTCCCCACCTCCAGGGATCTCTGGGGCCAACGTCCTGACTTTC. Its translation: CASSPPPGISGANVLTF.

The rearrangement joins TRBV27 to TRBJ2-3, with D perhaps TRBD1 (5 bases). From germline, CDR1 is MNHEY and CDR2 SMNVEV (reference sequence). Trimming shortened V by 2 bases and J by 2 bases, and 11 bases separated the two germline ends. The CDR3 is 15 residues long. The CDR3 loop is CASSLNGAYTDTQYF. Written as DNA, the CDR3 is TGTGCCAGCAGTTTAAATGGGGCCTACACAGATACGCAGTATTTT.